The clone carrying this TCR beta chain was found many times. This sample stems from a study of regulatory T cells in long-lasting Graves disease. Germline V lookup: CDR1 SEHNR, CDR2 FQNEAQ (reference sequence). This CDR3 contains 12 residues. Trimming removed 10 bases at V and 2 bases at J, with 12 bases between. In building TCR beta libraries, iRepertoire HTBI primers were used together with Arm-PCR of CDR3 regions. TCRdb reanalysed the multiplex PCR reads using MiXCR and keeps one entry per CDR3 protein. Of about 210,000 distinct CDR3 sequences listed, roughly 18% are singletons. Stated time point: newly diagnosed GD, antithyroid drugs for less than 3 months. TCR sequences were obtained from RNA taken from PBMCs. These records were also assigned to another study, of T cells in Graves' hyperthyroidism and ophthalmopathy. Per that paper: Investigators excluded patients with uncontrolled infection, other autoimmune disease, pregnancy or lactation.

The genes are TRBV7-9 and TRBJ2-7; D call uncertain. This material consisted of peripheral blood mononuclear cells (PBMCs), taken at new diagnosis, from a patient treated with antithyroid drugs. The source is a woman aged 30 to 39 with Graves disease. The CDR3 is CATERATYEQYF. The CDR3 DNA is TGTGCCACCGAAAGGGCTACCTACGAGCAGTACTTC. Together with reference TRBV7-9 and TRBJ2-7, the CDR3 gives the full variable domain: DTGVSQNPRHKITKRGQNVTFRCDPISEHNRLYWYRQTLGQGPEFLTYFQNEAQLEKSRLLSDRFSAERPKGSFSTLEIQRTEQGDSAMYLCATERATYEQYFGPGTRLTVT.